These 18 T cell receptor beta chains were all obtained from the same sample, sequenced in a study of T-cell reconstitution after alpha-beta-depleted transplantation in children. During its preparation, the TCRbeta library received unique molecular identifiers. MiXCR was run by TCRdb on the PCR reads, yielding one entry per CDR3 protein. Here the sample spans about a million distinct CDR3 sequences, roughly 29% being singletons. Sample: PBMCs, mostly from graft donor cells, taken 360 days after TCRalphabeta/CD19-depleted stem cell transplant. The receptors were gathered from a boy under two years old who had a stem cell transplant for SCID, so the T cells may come from the graft donor.

In its sample, this clonotype was seen many times. CDR3 region: CASSLDNTEAFF. CDR3 DNA sequence: TGTGCCAGCAGCCTCGACAACACTGAAGCTTTCTTT. The J gene is TRBJ1-1, the V gene TRBV5-6; no clear D gene. V was pared by 4 bases and J by 2 bases, with 6 bases between. CDR1 and CDR2 (germline): SGHDT, YYEEEE. The CDR3 is made up of 12 amino acids.

There are a few counts of this clonotype. The chain is built from TRBV12-3 or TRBV12-4 and TRBJ2-3; D is possibly TRBD1 (7 bases). With 7 bases removed from V and 1 base from J, the gap between germline ends came to 18 bases. This CDR3 contains 16 residues. CDR3: CASTKRGRGGTDTQYF. The CDR3 DNA reads TGTGCCAGCACCAAAAGGGGGCGCGGGGGCACAGATACGCAGTATTTT.

This chain links TRBV20-1 with TRBJ2-3, with D perhaps matching TRBD1 (5 bases). The V gene lost 5 bases and the J gene lost 0 bases, with 15 bases spanning the gap. This CDR3 spans 15 amino acids. CDR1 and CDR2 (germline): DFQATT, SNEGSKA (reference sequence). DNA for the CDR3: TGCAGTGCTCCCGACAGTCGAACTAGCACAGATACGCAGTATTTT. Its translation: CSAPDSRTSTDTQYF.

This clonotype has more than one count but fewer than ten. This sequence joins TRBV5-6 and TRBJ1-1; 12 positions agree with TRBD1. V shed 2 bases, J shed 4 bases, and the junction held 6 bases outside the gene matches. The germline gives CDR1 SGHDT, CDR2 YYEEEE. This CDR3 region has 16 residues. For the CDR3, the DNA is TGTGCCAGCAGCTTTCGCCGGGACAGGGGGCTCACTGAAGCTTTCTTT. Translating it yields CASSFRRDRGLTEAFF.

V usage is TRBV6-1 and J usage is TRBJ1-1; D possibly corresponds to TRBD1 (5 bases). The CDR3 is 15 amino acids. V was pared by 5 bases and J by 5 bases, with 18 bases between. Germline assignment: CDR1 MNHNS and CDR2 SASEGT. The CDR3 DNA reads as TGTGCCAGCAGTCCGGTTCAGTTTCGGGGGACTGAAGCTTTCTTT. Translation gives CASSPVQFRGTEAFF.

The chain combines TRBV2 with TRBJ2-1; D is undetermined. This CDR3 region has 15 residues. In germline, CDR1 is SNHLY, CDR2 FYNNEI. V lost 1 base to trimming and J lost 1 base, with 8 bases between them. Here the CDR3 reads CASSEELISYNEQFF. The CDR3 bases are TGTGCCAGCAGTGAAGAACTGATTTCCTACAATGAGCAGTTCTTC.

The V gene is TRBV10-2, the J gene TRBJ1-2; D is ambiguous. The germline gives CDR1 WSHSY, CDR2 SAAADI. The CDR3 sequence is 15 residues long. V shed 2 bases and J shed 6 bases, with 16 bases lying between them. In nucleotides, the CDR3 is TGCGCCAGCAGTGAGAGGCTTTGGGCACATGATGGCTACACCTTC. This encodes CASSERLWAHDGYTF.

Only a few counts were recorded for this clonotype. The V gene is TRBV3-1, the J gene TRBJ2-5; the match to TRBD2 covers 10 bases. Germline lookup yields CDR1 LGHDT and CDR2 YNNKEL (reference sequence). V shed 2 bases and J 2 bases; nucleotides not matched to a gene: 5. The CDR3 has 16 residues. DNA for the CDR3: TGTGCCAGCAGCCAACAGTTAGCGGGGGGTCAAGAGACCCAGTACTTC. Its protein is CASSQQLAGGQETQYF.

J is TRBJ2-1 and V is TRBV20-1; no reliable D call. V lost 3 bases, J lost 9 bases, and 12 bases lay in between. From germline, CDR1 is DFQATT and CDR2 SNEGSKA (reference sequence). This CDR3 is built from 12 residues. In nucleotides, the CDR3 is TGCAGTGCTAGTCCCGAGCCGTCTGAGCAGTTCTTC. Its translation is CSASPEPSEQFF.

Comment on this clonotype: The junction shows a germline mismatch at one end, possibly a read error. The rearrangement joins TRBV4-1 to TRBJ2-5; 9 bases are a match to TRBD1. The CDR3 loop spans 15 amino acids. Germline V gives CDR1 MGHRA, CDR2 YSYEKL. The DNA of the CDR3 is TGCGCCAGCAGGCAAGGACAGGGGTCGCGAGAGACCCAGTACTTC. This translates into CASRQGQGSRETQYF.

This clonotype has more than one count but fewer than ten. The rearrangement joins TRBV6-5 to TRBJ2-3, with 8 bases aligning to TRBD1. Trimming removed 6 bases from V and 3 bases from J; junction bases left unmatched: 8. The V gene's germline CDR1 is MNHEY and CDR2 SVGAGI. The CDR3 is made up of 15 amino acids. This CDR3 is CASSPGTGFTDTQYF. For the CDR3, the DNA is TGTGCCAGCAGCCCGGGGACAGGTTTTACAGATACGCAGTATTTT.

There are many counts of this clonotype. The rearrangement uses TRBV7-9 and TRBJ1-2; D call uncertain. V dropped 5 bases and J dropped 0 bases, with 10 bases sitting between them. CDR3 length: 14 amino acids. CDR1 and CDR2 from the germline V gene are SEHNR and FQNEAQ (reference sequence). The CDR3 loop is CASSPPTANYGYTF. CDR3 nucleotides: TGTGCCAGCAGCCCCCCCACGGCTAACTATGGCTACACCTTC.

Only a few counts were recorded for this clonotype. The chain couples TRBV12-3 or TRBV12-4 to TRBJ1-1; D is possibly TRBD1 (6 bases). The V end was cut by 3 bases, the J end by 7 bases, with 18 bases between. The CDR3 covers 15 residues. This chain's CDR3 is CASSLGYRTVSEAFF. The CDR3 nucleotides are TGTGCCAGCAGTTTGGGGTACCGGACAGTGAGTGAAGCTTTCTTT.

This clonotype was recorded only once. The chain combines TRBV7-9 with TRBJ2-7; tentative D call: TRBD1 (5 bases). Trimming stripped 5 bases from V and 6 bases from J, with 17 bases between. Germline values: CDR1 SEHNR, CDR2 FQNEAQ (reference sequence). This CDR3 has 14 amino acids. The DNA of the CDR3 is TGTGCCAGCAGCCTGGGGCAGTCGCTCGCCGAGCAGTACTTC. Protein sequence: CASSLGQSLAEQYF. Full variable domain (remainder filled in from reference TRBV7-9 and TRBJ2-7): DTGVSQNPRHKITKRGQNVTFRCDPISEHNRLYWYRQTLGQGPEFLTYFQNEAQLEKSRLLSDRFSAERPKGSFSTLEIQRTEQGDSAMYLCASSLGQSLAEQYFGPGTRLTVT.

The V gene is TRBV6-1, the J gene TRBJ2-3; TRBD2 matches at 10 bases. Germline loops: CDR1 MNHNS, CDR2 SASEGT. V was pared by 3 bases and J by 4 bases, with 1 base of the junction left unmatched. The CDR3 runs 14 residues. CDR3 nucleotide sequence: TGTGCCAGCAGTGACGGACTAGCGGCAGATACGCAGTATTTT. This encodes CASSDGLAADTQYF.

This clonotype was counted between two and nine times. The rearrangement uses TRBV2 and TRBJ2-3; the D gene is possibly TRBD2 (5 bases). This CDR3 comprises 14 residues. V was shortened by 2 bases and J by 5 bases, with 11 bases between the two germline ends. Germline V gene sequence: CDR1 SNHLY, CDR2 FYNNEI. The CDR3, as DNA: TGTGCCAGCAGTGAATGGGGAGCCAGAGATACGCAGTATTTT. Its translation: CASSEWGARDTQYF.

V gene TRBV20-1 combines with J gene TRBJ2-5, with 9 nucleotides matching TRBD1. The CDR3 is made up of 12 amino acids. Germline CDR1 DFQATT, CDR2 SNEGSKA (reference sequence). The trim removed 4 bases at V and 9 bases at J, leaving 6 bases unmatched. The CDR3 bases are TGCAGTGCTACCGGGACAGGGCAGTCCCAGTACTTC. It codes for CSATGTGQSQYF.

This chain links TRBV4-1 with TRBJ2-4; D might be TRBD2 (5 bases). Germline V lookup: CDR1 MGHRA, CDR2 YSYEKL. The CDR3 covers 17 residues. V was clipped by 0 bases and J by 0 bases, with 12 bases between them. The CDR3 DNA reads TGCGCCAGCAGCCAAGATCGGGGAGATTTAGCCAAAAACATTCAGTACTTC. Amino acids: CASSQDRGDLAKNIQYF.